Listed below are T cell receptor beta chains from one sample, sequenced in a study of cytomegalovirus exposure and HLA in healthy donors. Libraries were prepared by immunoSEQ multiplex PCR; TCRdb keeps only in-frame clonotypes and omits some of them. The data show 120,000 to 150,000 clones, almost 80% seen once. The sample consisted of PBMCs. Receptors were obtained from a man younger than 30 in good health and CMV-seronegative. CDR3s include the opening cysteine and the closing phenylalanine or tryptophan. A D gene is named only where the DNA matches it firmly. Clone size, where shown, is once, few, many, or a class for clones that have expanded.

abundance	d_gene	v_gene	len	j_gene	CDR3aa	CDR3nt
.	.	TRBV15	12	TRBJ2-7	CATSRAGSEQYF	TGTGCCACCAGCAGAGCTGGGAGCGAGCAGTACTTC
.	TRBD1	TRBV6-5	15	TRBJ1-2	CASSYSGQGYYGYTF	TGTGCCAGCAGTTACTCGGGACAGGGTTACTATGGCTACACCTTC
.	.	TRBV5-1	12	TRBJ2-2	CASSPDTGELFF	TGCGCCAGCAGCCCAGACACCGGGGAGCTGTTTTTT
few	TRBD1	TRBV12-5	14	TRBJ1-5	CASGIGQGGQPQHF	TGTGCTAGTGGTATCGGACAGGGTGGTCAGCCCCAGCATTTT
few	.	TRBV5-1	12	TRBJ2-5	CASSLSQETQYF	TGCGCCAGCAGCCTTAGCCAAGAGACCCAGTACTTC
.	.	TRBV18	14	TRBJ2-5	CASSPNRVVETQYF	TGTGCCAGCTCACCAAATCGGGTGGTGGAGACCCAGTACTTC
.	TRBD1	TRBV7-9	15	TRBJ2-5	CASSFRQGQEETQYF	TGTGCCAGCAGCTTCCGACAGGGACAGGAAGAGACCCAGTACTTC
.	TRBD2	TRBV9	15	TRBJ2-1	CASSASGLAGNEQFF	TGTGCCAGCAGCGCCTCGGGACTAGCGGGCAATGAGCAGTTCTTC
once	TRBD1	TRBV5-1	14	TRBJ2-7	CASSLAQGGGEQYF	TGCGCCAGCAGCTTGGCACAGGGGGGCGGCGAGCAGTACTTC
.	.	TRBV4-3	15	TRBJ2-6	CASSQWLSGANVLTF	TGCGCCAGCAGCCAGTGGCTGTCAGGGGCCAACGTCCTGACTTTC
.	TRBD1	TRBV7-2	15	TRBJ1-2	CASSGGSGGDYGYTF	TGTGCCAGCAGCGGGGGTTCAGGGGGTGACTATGGCTACACCTTC
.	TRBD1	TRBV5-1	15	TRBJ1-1	CASSLQGAANTEAFF	TGCGCCAGCAGCTTACAGGGGGCGGCGAACACTGAAGCTTTCTTT
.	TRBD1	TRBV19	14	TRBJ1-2	CASSIGRGDYGYTF	TGTGCCAGTAGTATCGGCAGGGGGGACTATGGCTACACCTTC
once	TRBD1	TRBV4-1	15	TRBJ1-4	CASSQETGRDEKLFF	TGCGCCAGCAGCCAAGAGACAGGGCGTGATGAAAAACTGTTTTTT
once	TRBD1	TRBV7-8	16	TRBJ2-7	CASSLASRTGSYEQYF	TGTGCCAGCAGCTTAGCCTCGAGGACAGGGTCTTACGAGCAGTACTTC
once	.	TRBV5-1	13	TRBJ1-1	CASSQTVNTEAFF	TGCGCCAGCAGCCAGACAGTGAACACTGAAGCTTTCTTT
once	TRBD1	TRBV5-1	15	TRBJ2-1	CASSPMGQANNEQFF	TGCGCCAGCAGCCCGATGGGACAGGCAAACAATGAGCAGTTCTTC
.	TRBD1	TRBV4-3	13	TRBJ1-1	CASRKTGSEEAFF	TGCGCCAGCAGAAAGACAGGGAGTGAGGAAGCTTTCTTT
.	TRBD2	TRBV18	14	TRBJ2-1	CASSPGLAGGEQFF	TGTGCCAGCTCACCCGGACTAGCGGGGGGTGAGCAGTTCTTC
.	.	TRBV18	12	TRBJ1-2	CASSSRRGGYTF	TGTGCCAGCTCAAGCCGAAGAGGTGGCTACACCTTC
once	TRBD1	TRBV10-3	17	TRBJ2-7	CAISESSTGDRLYEQYF	TGTGCCATCAGTGAGTCGTCGACAGGGGATAGGCTTTACGAGCAGTACTTC
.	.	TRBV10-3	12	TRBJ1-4	CAISVGDEKLFF	TGTGCCATCAGTGTAGGAGATGAAAAACTGTTTTTT
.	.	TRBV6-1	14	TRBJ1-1	CASTERRRVIGAFF	TGTGCCAGCACCGAAAGACGCAGGGTGATAGGAGCTTTCTTT
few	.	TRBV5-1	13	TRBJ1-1	CASSLRKTDEAFF	TGCGCCAGCAGCTTGCGTAAAACAGATGAAGCTTTCTTT
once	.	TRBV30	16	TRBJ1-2	CAWRYGGIGPNYGYTF	TGTGCCTGGAGGTATGGAGGGATCGGGCCTAACTATGGCTACACCTTC
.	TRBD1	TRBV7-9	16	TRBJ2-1	CASSWGGDRAPTEQFF	TGTGCCAGCAGCTGGGGAGGGGACAGGGCTCCGACTGAGCAGTTCTTC
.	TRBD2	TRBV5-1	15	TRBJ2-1	CASRPGAGVGGEQFF	TGCGCCAGCAGACCCGGAGCGGGGGTAGGGGGTGAGCAGTTCTTC
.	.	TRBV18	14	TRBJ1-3	CASSPPHYGNTIYF	TGTGCCAGCTCACCACCCCACTACGGAAACACCATATATTTT
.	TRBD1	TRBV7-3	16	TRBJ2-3	CSSSLTGQTGGDTQYF	TGTTCCAGCAGCTTAACGGGACAGACGGGTGGGGATACGCAGTATTTT
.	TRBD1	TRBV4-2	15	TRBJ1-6	CASSPGTVNNSPLHF	TGTGCCAGCAGCCCCGGGACAGTGAATAATTCACCCCTCCACTTT
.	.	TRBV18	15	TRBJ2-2	CASSSTGQDTGELFF	TGTGCCAGCTCATCAACGGGACAAGACACCGGGGAGCTGTTTTTT
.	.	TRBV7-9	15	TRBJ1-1	CASSSAASRGTEAFF	TGTGCCAGCAGCTCGGCCGCCTCCAGGGGCACTGAAGCTTTCTTT
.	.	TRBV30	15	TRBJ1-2	CAWSVLSKGGYGYTF	TGTGCCTGGAGTGTGCTATCGAAAGGGGGCTATGGCTACACCTTC
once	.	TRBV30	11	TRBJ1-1	CACQMYTEAFF	TGTGCCTGCCAAATGTACACTGAAGCTTTCTTT
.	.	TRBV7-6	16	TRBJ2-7	CASSSKLVGADYEQYF	TGTGCCAGCAGCTCCAAGTTAGTGGGGGCGGACTACGAGCAGTACTTC
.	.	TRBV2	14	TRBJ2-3	CASRAGVGTDTQYF	TGTGCCAGCAGAGCAGGGGTCGGCACAGATACGCAGTATTTT
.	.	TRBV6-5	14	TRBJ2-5	CASSYLGAPKTQYF	TGTGCCAGCAGTTACTTAGGGGCCCCCAAGACCCAGTACTTC
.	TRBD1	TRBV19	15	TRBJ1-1	CASSILTGVNTEAFF	TGTGCCAGTAGTATACTAACAGGGGTAAACACTGAAGCTTTCTTT
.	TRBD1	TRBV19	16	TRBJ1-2	CASSIGPRQGGRGYTF	TGTGCCAGTAGTATAGGTCCCCGACAGGGAGGAAGGGGCTACACCTTC
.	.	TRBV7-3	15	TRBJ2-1	CASSITGSPEDEQFF	TGTGCCAGCAGCATTACAGGGTCGCCGGAAGATGAGCAGTTCTTC
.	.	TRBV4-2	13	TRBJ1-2	CASSQGGPGGYTF	TGTGCCAGCAGCCAGGGAGGGCCGGGAGGCTACACCTTC
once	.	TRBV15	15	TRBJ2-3	CATSRVAPGSDTQYF	TGTGCCACCAGCAGAGTAGCCCCCGGGTCAGATACGCAGTATTTT
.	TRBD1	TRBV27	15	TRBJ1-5	CASKEFQGGHQPQHF	TGTGCCAGCAAAGAGTTCCAGGGGGGACATCAGCCCCAGCATTTT
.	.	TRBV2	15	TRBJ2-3	CASSESAGLADTQYF	TGTGCCAGCAGTGAATCGGCAGGGTTGGCAGATACGCAGTATTTT
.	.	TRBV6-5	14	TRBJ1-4	CASSYSVRIGKLFF	TGTGCCAGCAGTTACTCGGTCAGGATCGGAAAACTGTTTTTT
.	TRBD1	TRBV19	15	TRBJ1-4	CASRTADRGYEKLFF	TGTGCCAGTAGGACAGCGGACAGGGGGTATGAAAAACTGTTTTTT
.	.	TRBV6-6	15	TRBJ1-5	CASSYRQSDNQPQHF	TGTGCCAGCAGTTACCGACAGTCGGACAATCAGCCCCAGCATTTT
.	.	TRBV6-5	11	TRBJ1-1	CASSPSSRAFF	TGTGCCAGCAGTCCCTCTTCCCGGGCTTTCTTT
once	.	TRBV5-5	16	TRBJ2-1	CASSLASQISYNEQFF	TGTGCCAGCAGCTTGGCGTCTCAGATCTCCTACAATGAGCAGTTCTTC
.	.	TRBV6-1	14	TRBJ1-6	CASSEDRVGSPLHF	TGTGCCAGCAGTGAAGACAGGGTAGGGTCACCCCTCCACTTT
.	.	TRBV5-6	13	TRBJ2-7	CASSTSGAHEQYF	TGTGCCAGCAGCACCTCAGGGGCCCACGAGCAGTACTTC